This T cell receptor (beta chain) originates from a study of blood T cell repertoires in COVID-19. Study at large: Spain, Italy and the United States supplied samples that represented acute and convalescent COVID-19. The analysed material was cDNA or gDNA that came from T cells, B-cell-depleted T cells, or PBMCs.

This clone was recorded a few times. Original analysis: Amplification from reference gene primers served as the basis for estimated nucleated cell counts. Sequencing was performed with immunoSEQ multiplex PCR; in TCRdb, only in-frame clones are kept and a portion is missing. The V and J calls and clone size were taken over from that table, and D and trimming were inferred from the DNA. The table includes about 130,000 clones, approximately 87% detected once. This clonotype was obtained from a woman aged 55-69 years with acute or convalescent COVID-19. What was sequenced was peripheral blood.

CDR3 protein: CATSRGEPNSPLHF. The CDR3 DNA is TGTGCCACCAGCAGAGGAGAACCCAATTCACCCCTCCACTTT. J is TRBJ1-6 and V is TRBV15; D is unresolved. Germline-derived CDR1 and CDR2 are LNHNV and YYDKDF (reference sequence). V was clipped by 1 base and J by 7 bases, with 8 bases between them. This CDR3 has 14 residues.